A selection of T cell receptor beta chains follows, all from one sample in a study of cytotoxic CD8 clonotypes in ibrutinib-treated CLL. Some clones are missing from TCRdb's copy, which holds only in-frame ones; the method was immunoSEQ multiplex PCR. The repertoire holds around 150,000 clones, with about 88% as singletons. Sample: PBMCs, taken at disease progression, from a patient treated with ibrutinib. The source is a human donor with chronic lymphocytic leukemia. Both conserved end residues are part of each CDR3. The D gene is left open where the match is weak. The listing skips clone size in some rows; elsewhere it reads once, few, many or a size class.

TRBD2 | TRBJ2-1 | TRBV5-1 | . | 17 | TGCGCCAGCAGCTTGGCCACTAGCGGGAGGGACTACAATGAGCAGTTCTTC | CASSLATSGRDYNEQFF
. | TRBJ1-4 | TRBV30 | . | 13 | TGTGCCTGGAGGGGGGGGTCGCGGGAAAAACTGTTTTTT | CAWRGGSREKLFF
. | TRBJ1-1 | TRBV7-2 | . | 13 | TGTGCCAGCAACTGGGGGCCAGACACTGAAGCTTTCTTT | CASNWGPDTEAFF
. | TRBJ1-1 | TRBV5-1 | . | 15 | TGCGCCAGCCAGGTTGAGGTCTTCATGAACACTGAAGCTTTCTTT | CASQVEVFMNTEAFF
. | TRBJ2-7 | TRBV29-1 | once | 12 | TGCAGCGTTGAGTTTCCTAACTACGAGCAGTACTTC | CSVEFPNYEQYF
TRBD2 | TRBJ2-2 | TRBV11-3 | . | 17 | TGTGCCAGCAGCTTGGTCGGACTAGCGGCTAAAACCGGGGAGCTGTTTTTT | CASSLVGLAAKTGELFF
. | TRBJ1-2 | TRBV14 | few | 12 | TGTGCCAGCAGCCAAGACTGGCGGGGCTACACCTTC | CASSQDWRGYTF
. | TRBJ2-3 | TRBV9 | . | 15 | TGTGCCAGCAGCCTGGGACTTAGAGGTACAGATACGCAGTATTTT | CASSLGLRGTDTQYF
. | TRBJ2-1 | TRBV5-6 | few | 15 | TGTGCCAGCAGCTTGGACGTGACACGATACAATGAGCAGTTCTTC | CASSLDVTRYNEQFF
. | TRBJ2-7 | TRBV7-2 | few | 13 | TGTGCCAGCAGCCGCGACATGGTATCCGAGCAGTACTTC | CASSRDMVSEQYF
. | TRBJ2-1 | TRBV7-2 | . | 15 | TGTGCCAGCAGCTTACTTGGAAGTTTTTACAATGAGCAGTTCTTC | CASSLLGSFYNEQFF
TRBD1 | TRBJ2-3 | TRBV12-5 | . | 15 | TGTGCTAGTGGTTTGGTCGACAGGGGCACAGATACGCAGTATTTT | CASGLVDRGTDTQYF
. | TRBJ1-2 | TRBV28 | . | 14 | TGTGCCAGCAGTTTAAGGCAGCCCCTCCGTGGCTACACCTTC | CASSLRQPLRGYTF
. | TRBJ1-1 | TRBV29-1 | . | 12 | TGCAGCGGGCGAGAGGGGAACACTGAAGCTTTCTTT | CSGREGNTEAFF
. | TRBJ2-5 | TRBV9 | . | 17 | TGTGCCAGCAGCGTAGACGTGGGGGTCACAAGAAAAGAGACCCAGTACTTC | CASSVDVGVTRKETQYF
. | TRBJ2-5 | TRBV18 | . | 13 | TGTGCCAGCTCACCCTCCCCGCAAGAGACCCAGTACTTC | CASSPSPQETQYF
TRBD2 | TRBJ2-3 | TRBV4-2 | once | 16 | TGTGCCAGCAGCCAATCGGCTAGCGGGAGGTTTGATACGCAGTATTTT | CASSQSASGRFDTQYF
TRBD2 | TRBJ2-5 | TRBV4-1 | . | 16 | TGCGCCAGCAGCCAAGATAGGGGACTAGCGGGAGAGACCCAGTACTTC | CASSQDRGLAGETQYF
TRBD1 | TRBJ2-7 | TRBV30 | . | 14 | TGTGCCTGGAGCCGGGGACAGGGACCCTACGAGCAGTACTTC | CAWSRGQGPYEQYF
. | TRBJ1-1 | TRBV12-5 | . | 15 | TGTGCTAGTGGCCGAGGGCTGGTTGGCACTTCGGAAGCTTTCTTT | CASGRGLVGTSEAFF
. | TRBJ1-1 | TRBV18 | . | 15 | TGTGCCAGCTCACCGGGAGCAGAGATGAACACTGAAGCTTTCTTT | CASSPGAEMNTEAFF
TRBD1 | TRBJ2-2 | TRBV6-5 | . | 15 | TGTGCCAGCAGGGCCGACAGGGTCGGGACCGGGGAGCTGTTTTTT | CASRADRVGTGELFF
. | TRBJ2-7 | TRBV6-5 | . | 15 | TGTGCCAGCAGGGGGACTTGGCGGGGCAGCTACGAGCAGTACTTC | CASRGTWRGSYEQYF
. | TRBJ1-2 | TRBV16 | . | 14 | TGTGCCAGCAGCCAAACCATTGACAGTAATGGCTACACCTTC | CASSQTIDSNGYTF
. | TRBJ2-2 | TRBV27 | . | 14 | TGTGCCAGCCAGGCTAGAGTGAACACCGGGGAGCTGTTTTTT | CASQARVNTGELFF
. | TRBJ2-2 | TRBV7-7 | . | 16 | TGTGCCAGCAGCTCCCTCCAGGGACACCGAACCGGGGAGCTGTTTTTT | CASSSLQGHRTGELFF
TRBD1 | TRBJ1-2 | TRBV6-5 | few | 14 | TGTGCCAGCAGGGCAACCCGGGACAGGGATGGCTACACCTTC | CASRATRDRDGYTF
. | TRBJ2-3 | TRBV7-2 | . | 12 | TGTGCCAGTGTGACTAGCACAGATACGCAGTATTTT | CASVTSTDTQYF
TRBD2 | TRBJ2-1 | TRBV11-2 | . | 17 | TGTGCCAGCAGCTCGGAGAGAACTAGCGGGAAGGGAATTGAGCAGTTCTTC | CASSSERTSGKGIEQFF
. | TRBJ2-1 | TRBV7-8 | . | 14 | TGTGCCAGCAGCTCTCCTAGCGCTGACAATGAGCAGTTCTTC | CASSSPSADNEQFF
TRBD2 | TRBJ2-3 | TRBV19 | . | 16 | TGTGCCAGTAGTATCACTAGCGGGGCCCTTGGGGATACGCAGTATTTT | CASSITSGALGDTQYF
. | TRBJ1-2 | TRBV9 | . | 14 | TGTGCCAGCAGCGTAGGAGGGGTGCTAAGTGGCTACACCTTC | CASSVGGVLSGYTF
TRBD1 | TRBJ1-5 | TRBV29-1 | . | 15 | TGCAGCGTTAGCAGGACAGGGAACAGCAATCAGCCCCAGCATTTT | CSVSRTGNSNQPQHF
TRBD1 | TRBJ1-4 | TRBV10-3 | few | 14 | TGTGCCATCAGGGAGGGGACAGGGAATGAAAAACTGTTTTTT | CAIREGTGNEKLFF
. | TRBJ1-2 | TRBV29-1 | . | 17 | TGCAGCGTCCGCGGTGGCCAGGGGAATTTTCTCCCGGATGGCTACACCTTC | CSVRGGQGNFLPDGYTF
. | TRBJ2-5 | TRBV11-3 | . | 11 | TGTGCCAGCAGCCTCGGGGAGACCCAGTACTTC | CASSLGETQYF
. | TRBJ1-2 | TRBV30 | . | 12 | TGTGCCTCTGCCGGGACATCTGTCGGCTACACCTTC | CASAGTSVGYTF